The 23 T cell receptor beta chains reported below all come from one sample, sequenced in a study of shared clonotypes between healthy human individuals. Using immunoSEQ multiplex PCR, the repertoire was profiled, and TCRdb retains in-frame clones only, with some absent. This sample carries more than 400,000 clones, roughly 95% of them seen once, and the ten largest clones take 0.055% to 0.075%. The sequenced material came from naive CD4+ T cells sorted from blood. Documented subset: CD45RA+ positively selected. Every receptor here comes from a woman aged 30 to 39 in good health.

The chain combines TRBV2 with TRBJ2-3; TRBD1 aligns across 8 bases. The CDR3 length is 14 residues. Trimming removed 5 bases from V and 2 bases from J; junction bases left unmatched: 3. The germline gives CDR1 SNHLY, CDR2 FYNNEI. CDR3 DNA: TGTGCCAGCAGTTGGCAGGGGGCCACAGATACGCAGTATTTT. This gives the protein CASSWQGATDTQYF.

Points on this clone: This sample includes further DNA sequences coding for the same CDR3. The chain combines TRBV7-6 with TRBJ1-1, with D possibly matching TRBD1 (5 bases). CDR1 and CDR2 (germline): SGHVS, FNYEAQ. The V end was cut by 0 bases, the J end by 3 bases, with 5 bases between. This CDR3 spans 13 amino acids. CDR3 sequence: CASSLAGDTEAFF. CDR3 coding DNA: TGTGCCAGCAGCTTAGCGGGGGACACTGAAGCTTTCTTT.

CDR3 residues: CASGDRTNSYEQYF. In DNA, the CDR3 is TGCGCCAGCGGGGATAGAACCAACTCCTACGAGCAGTACTTC. J is TRBJ2-7 and V is TRBV5-1; D is uncertain. Germline CDR1 reads SGHRS; CDR2 reads YFSETQ. Trimming stripped 7 bases from V and 0 bases from J, with 14 bases between. The CDR3 loop spans 14 amino acids.

V usage is TRBV5-1 and J usage is TRBJ1-2; D remains unclear. V lost 2 bases and J lost 8, with 19 bases in between. Germline-derived CDR1 and CDR2 are SGHRS and YFSETQ. The CDR3 contains 15 residues. The CDR3 protein is CASSFSRTLEGGYTF. CDR3 sequence (DNA): TGCGCCAGCAGCTTCTCCCGGACCTTGGAAGGCGGCTACACCTTC.

This clone was picked up one time. V usage is TRBV6-5 and J usage is TRBJ1-6; D unresolved. The length of the CDR3 is 14 residues. Trimming cost V 3 bases and J 5 bases, with 8 bases left between them. Germline V gene lookup returns CDR1 MNHEY and CDR2 SVGAGI. The CDR3: CASSYGQHNSPLHF. The CDR3 DNA reads TGTGCCAGCAGTTATGGGCAGCATAATTCACCCCTCCACTTT.

The genes are TRBV4-2 and TRBJ2-3; D is possibly TRBD1 (6 bases). Germline V lookup: CDR1 LGHNA, CDR2 YNFKEQ. The V end lost 4 bases, the J end lost 8 bases, and 16 bases lay between the germline ends. This CDR3 has 14 residues. CDR3 region: CASSRDRGTTTQYF. The CDR3 coding sequence is TGTGCCAGCAGCCGAGACCGTGGGACAACTACGCAGTATTTT.

The V and J genes are TRBV7-2 and TRBJ1-1, with TRBD1 matching 11 bases. The ends lost 4 bases at V and 6 bases at J; junction bases unmatched: 10. This CDR3 is built from 16 residues. The V gene's germline CDR1 is SGHTA and CDR2 FQGNSA. The CDR3 sequence: CASSSGGTGGWSEAFF. In nucleotides, the CDR3 is TGTGCCAGCAGCTCTGGAGGGACAGGGGGATGGTCTGAAGCTTTCTTT.

The chain joins TRBV10-3 to TRBJ2-5; 9 nucleotides line up with TRBD2. Germline-derived CDR1 and CDR2 are ENHRY and SYGVKD. J lost 5 bases, V lost 6 bases, and 13 bases had no gene match. The CDR3 is 16 residues long. The CDR3 region has the DNA TGTGCCATCAGCCAGGTCATAGCGGGAGCGGGTGAGACCCAGTACTTC. This translates into CAISQVIAGAGETQYF.

The chain has TRBV28 and TRBJ1-2, with 9 bases matching TRBD1. The CDR3 runs to 15 residues. After removal of 11 bases from V and 4 bases from J, the junction contained 14 bases not matched to a gene. Germline values: CDR1 MDHEN, CDR2 SYDVKM. The CDR3 bases are TGTGCCCTGTCGACAGGGGGACCCAAGGGCTATGGCTACACCTTC. Amino acids: CALSTGGPKGYGYTF.

The chain carries TRBV7-2 and TRBJ1-2, with D perhaps matching TRBD1 (5 bases). CDR3 length: 15 amino acids. Trimming pared 3 bases from V and 9 bases from J, leaving 20 bases between. Germline loops: CDR1 SGHTA, CDR2 FQGNSA. DNA of the CDR3: TGTGCCAGCAGCTTCGACCCCGGGACCGGCGAGAGCTACACCTTC. It yields the protein CASSFDPGTGESYTF.

This chain links TRBV29-1 with TRBJ2-2; TRBD2 agrees at 7 bases. This CDR3 comprises 14 residues. The J segment lost 5 bases and the V segment lost 6 bases, leaving 9 bases of the junction unmatched. Germline V gene lookup returns CDR1 SQVTM and CDR2 ANQGSEA. This chain's CDR3 is CSVTLAAKTGELFF. For the CDR3, the DNA is TGCAGCGTGACCCTAGCGGCAAAAACCGGGGAGCTGTTTTTT.

The genes are TRBV30 and TRBJ2-1, with 12 positions matching TRBD1. The CDR3 contains 17 residues. V dropped 8 bases and J dropped 5; count of bases not matched to a gene: 16. Germline V gene sequence: CDR1 GTSNPN, CDR2 SVGIG (reference sequence). CDR3 protein: CASSTGQGARENNEQFF. The DNA of the CDR3 is TGTGCCAGTTCTACGGGACAGGGGGCTCGGGAAAACAATGAGCAGTTCTTC.

The chain has TRBV5-5 and TRBJ1-3; unclear D gene. The CDR3 has 17 residues. Per germline, CDR1 SGHKS and CDR2 YYEKEE (reference sequence). The V gene lost 5 bases and the J gene lost 0 bases, with 18 bases spanning the gap. CDR3 loop: CASSEVWAFSSGNTIYF. CDR3 nucleotide sequence: TGTGCCAGCAGTGAGGTCTGGGCATTCAGCTCTGGAAACACCATATATTTT. Supplemented by reference TRBV5-5 and TRBJ1-3, the full variable domain reads DAGVTQSPTHLIKTRGQQVTLRCSPISGHKSVSWYQQVLGQGPQFIFQYYEKEERGRGNFPDRFSARQFPNYSSELNVNALLLGDSALYLCASSEVWAFSSGNTIYFGEGSWLTVV.

The genes are TRBV18 and TRBJ2-5; D is unresolved. Germline V CDR1 and CDR2: KGHSH, LQKENI. V was shortened by 3 bases and J by 5 bases, with 7 bases between the two germline ends. This CDR3 spans 12 amino acids. The CDR3 DNA reads TGTGCCAGCTCACCGGACGTGGAGACCCAGTACTTC. Its protein is CASSPDVETQYF.

This chain uses TRBV28 with TRBJ1-1, with D tentatively TRBD1 (6 bases). V lost 6 bases and J lost 1, with 18 bases in between. This CDR3 contains 16 residues. Germline V lookup: CDR1 MDHEN, CDR2 SYDVKM. This chain's CDR3 is CASRPGHTKRNTEAFF. DNA of the CDR3: TGTGCCAGCAGACCGGGACACACTAAGAGGAACACTGAAGCTTTCTTT. The full variable domain, in which reference TRBV28 and TRBJ1-1 provide the parts outside the CDR3, is DVKVTQSSRYLVKRTGEKVFLECVQDMDHENMFWYRQDPGLGLRLIYFSYDVKMKEKGDIPEGYSVSREKKERFSLILESASTNQTSMYLCASRPGHTKRNTEAFFGQGTRLTVV.

This chain links TRBV18 with TRBJ2-3; 10 positions agree with TRBD2. Germline V gene sequence: CDR1 KGHSH, CDR2 LQKENI. With V trimmed by 3 bases and J by 4 bases, 7 bases remained unmatched. This CDR3 comprises 16 residues. CDR3 nucleotide sequence: TGTGCCAGCTCACCTTCTAGCGGGAGTTTAGCAGATACGCAGTATTTT. This codes for CASSPSSGSLADTQYF.

The CDR3 sequence is CAWSALVNTEAFF. The CDR3 region has the DNA TGTGCCTGGAGCGCTTTAGTGAACACTGAAGCTTTCTTT. V gene TRBV30 combines with J gene TRBJ1-1, with D unclear. In germline, CDR1 is GTSNPN, CDR2 SVGIG (reference sequence). CDR3 length equals 13 residues. The V and J ends lost 3 bases and 0 bases respectively, with 8 bases between them.

The rearrangement links TRBV20-1 to TRBJ2-1, with D unresolved. The CDR3 spans 11 residues. Deletions cut 7 bases from V and 2 bases from J, with 6 bases between. Germline V lookup: CDR1 DFQATT, CDR2 SNEGSKA (reference sequence). The DNA of the CDR3 is TGCAGTGTGTGCCCCTACAATGAGCAGTTCTTC. This sequence encodes CSVCPYNEQFF.

The chain couples TRBV19 to TRBJ1-1, with D perhaps matching TRBD1 (5 bases). The CDR3 runs 15 residues. V was pared by 3 bases and J by 0 bases, with 11 bases between. The germline V gene encodes CDR1 LNHDA and CDR2 SQIVND (reference sequence). CDR3 amino acids: CASSIGAGLNTEAFF. The DNA of the CDR3 is TGTGCCAGTAGTATCGGGGCAGGGCTGAACACTGAAGCTTTCTTT.

The chain has TRBV7-8 and TRBJ1-1, with 7 bases that match TRBD1. Looked up from germline, CDR1 is SGHVS and CDR2 is FQNEAQ. The CDR3 is 17 amino acids. J lost 0 bases, V lost 5 bases, and 12 bases had no gene match. CDR3 nucleotides: TGTGCCAGCAGCCCACTACAGGGGCTCCTTCTGAACACTGAAGCTTTCTTT. Residues: CASSPLQGLLLNTEAFF.

The rearrangement joins TRBV4-1 to TRBJ1-4; D is unresolved. V was pared by 2 bases and J by 8 bases, with 6 bases between. Germline assignment: CDR1 MGHRA and CDR2 YSYEKL. The CDR3 is 12 amino acids. CDR3: CASSQPGEKLFF. CDR3 DNA sequence: TGCGCCAGCAGCCAACCAGGCGAAAAACTGTTTTTT.

V usage is TRBV5-6 and J usage is TRBJ2-7; D may be TRBD2 (5 bases). Trimming shortened V by 4 bases and J by 1 base, and 15 bases separated the two germline ends. Germline V lookup: CDR1 SGHDT, CDR2 YYEEEE. The CDR3 loop spans 15 amino acids. This CDR3 reads CASSPNGVQSYEQYF. In nucleotides, the CDR3 is TGTGCCAGCAGCCCAAACGGGGTACAGTCCTACGAGCAGTACTTC. Combining the CDR3 with reference TRBV5-6 and TRBJ2-7 gives the whole variable domain DAGVTQSPTHLIKTRGQQVTLRCSPKSGHDTVSWYQQALGQGPQFIFQYYEEEERQRGNFPDRFSGHQFPNYSSELNVNALLLGDSALYLCASSPNGVQSYEQYFGPGTRLTVT.

The V call is TRBV5-1, the J call TRBJ2-7; D is undetermined. The CDR3 covers 16 residues. CDR1 and CDR2 from the germline V gene are SGHRS and YFSETQ. V lost 2 bases and J 0 bases, leaving 15 bases between the germline ends. CDR3 in DNA: TGCGCCAGCAGCTTTAAACCCCGAGGTAGCTCCTACGAGCAGTACTTC. This codes for CASSFKPRGSSYEQYF. Filled out from reference TRBV5-1 and TRBJ2-7, the complete variable domain reads KAGVTQTPRYLIKTRGQQVTLSCSPISGHRSVSWYQQTPGQGLQFLFEYFSETQRNKGNFPGRFSGRQFSNSRSEMNVSTLELGDSALYLCASSFKPRGSSYEQYFGPGTRLTVT.